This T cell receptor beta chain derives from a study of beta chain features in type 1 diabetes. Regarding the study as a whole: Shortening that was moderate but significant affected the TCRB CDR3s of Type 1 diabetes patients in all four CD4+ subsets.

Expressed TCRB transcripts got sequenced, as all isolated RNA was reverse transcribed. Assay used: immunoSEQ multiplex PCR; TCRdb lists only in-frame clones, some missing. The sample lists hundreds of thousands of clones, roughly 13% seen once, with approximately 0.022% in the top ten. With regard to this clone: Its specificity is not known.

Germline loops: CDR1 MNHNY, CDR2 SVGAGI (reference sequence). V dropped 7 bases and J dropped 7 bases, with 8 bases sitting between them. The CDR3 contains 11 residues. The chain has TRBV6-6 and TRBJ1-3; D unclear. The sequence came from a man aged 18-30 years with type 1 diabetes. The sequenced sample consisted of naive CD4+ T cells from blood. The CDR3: CASTPGNTIYF. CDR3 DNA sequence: TGTGCCAGCACCCCCGGTAACACCATATATTTT.